This T cell receptor (beta chain) was identified in a study of PD-1 blockade in classical Hodgkin lymphoma. The table came from immunoSEQ multiplex PCR; TCRdb's copy has only in-frame clones and leaves some out. This table has 4,000 to 4,500 clones, around 76% appearing once. V lost 5 bases and J 1 base, leaving 5 bases between the germline ends. This CDR3 is 12 amino acids long. Following autologous stem cell transplantation, relapse occurred in every patient, and exposure to brentuximab vedotin varied. Using magnetic negative selection, the CD4+ T cells were separated out of thawed PBMCs. This clonotype was obtained from a human donor with classical Hodgkin lymphoma. The rearrangement joins TRBV7-1 to TRBJ1-2; D call uncertain. TRBV7-1 is labeled an ORF, and its function is uncertain. Source: CD4+ T cells from blood, taken at baseline. CDR3 DNA sequence: TGTGCCAGCAGCCAGGATAACTATGGCTACACCTTC. It codes for CASSQDNYGYTF.